These 19 T cell receptor beta chains were sequenced from one sample in a study of a mutant IDH1 vaccine in newly diagnosed glioma. This table comes from immunoSEQ multiplex PCR, and its TCRdb copy is limited to in-frame clones, with some not included. The sample consists of 56,000 or so clones, roughly 78% of them appearing once. These receptors are not linked to any known antigen. Time point in this sample: week 5, during vaccination. Vaccination comprised doses that each held 300 ug of mutant IDH1 20-mer peptide, plus topical imiquimod. This sample comprised PBMCs, obtained from a glioma patient whose treatment included an IDH1 peptide vaccine. The receptors stem from a woman in her thirties or forties with glioma.

About this clone itself: Other DNA sequences of this sample code for an identical CDR3. V is TRBV5-1 and J is TRBJ1-5; 8 nucleotides line up with TRBD1. The CDR3 has 14 amino acids. CDR1 is SGHRS and CDR2 is YFSETQ in the germline V gene. Losses at the gene ends were 4 bases for V and 7 bases for J; bases not matched to a gene: 7. This CDR3 is CASSLTGGNQPQHF. CDR3 coding DNA: TGCGCCAGCAGCCTAACAGGGGGAAACCAGCCCCAGCATTTT.

J is TRBJ1-2 and V is TRBV13, with TRBD1 as a possible D gene (5 bases). Germline V gives CDR1 PRHDT, CDR2 FYEKMQ (reference sequence). Trimming took 5 bases from V and 6 from J, leaving 16 bases between them. The CDR3 contains 14 residues. The CDR3 region has the DNA TGTGCCAGCAGCGAGATGGGGGGAAGAAATGGCTACACCTTC. Amino acid sequence: CASSEMGGRNGYTF.

This chain connects TRBV30 to TRBJ1-1; D not certain. The CDR3 length is 13 residues. CDR1 is GTSNPN and CDR2 is SVGIG in the germline V gene (reference sequence). The germline V and J ends were trimmed by 0 bases and 1 base, with 6 bases remaining between them. The CDR3 loop is CAWSVGGNTEAFF. CDR3 nucleotide sequence: TGTGCCTGGAGTGTGGGAGGGAACACTGAAGCTTTCTTT.

The J gene is TRBJ1-2, the V gene TRBV6-5; no definite D call. Between the trimmed V and J ends, which lost 5 bases and 6 bases, there was a span of 13 bases. Germline V gene sequence: CDR1 MNHEY, CDR2 SVGAGI. The CDR3 length is 13 residues. CDR3 sequence (DNA): TGTGCCAGCAGTCGGCACGCAGGAGATGGCTACACCTTC. This codes for CASSRHAGDGYTF.

The chain is built from TRBV25-1 and TRBJ2-7; D perhaps matches TRBD2 (6 bases). The CDR3 extends over 15 amino acids. V lost 1 base to trimming and J lost 2 bases, with 12 bases between them. The germline gives CDR1 MGHDK, CDR2 SYGVNS. CDR3 residues: CASSEWVGLPYEQYF. CDR3 in DNA: TGTGCCAGCAGTGAATGGGTGGGACTCCCCTACGAGCAGTACTTC.

This clone was seen once. The chain has TRBV7-9 and TRBJ1-5; D is unresolved. The CDR3 has 13 residues. Trimming took 5 bases from V and 4 from J, leaving 9 bases between them. Germline values: CDR1 SEHNR, CDR2 FQNEAQ (reference sequence). The CDR3 sequence: CASSRTGNQPQHF. CDR3 bases: TGTGCCAGCAGCCGGACGGGGAATCAGCCCCAGCATTTT.

This chain uses TRBV10-3 with TRBJ2-1; D remains ambiguous. CDR3 length equals 13 residues. Germline V gives CDR1 ENHRY, CDR2 SYGVKD. With 3 bases removed from V and 5 bases from J, the gap between germline ends came to 8 bases. The CDR3 DNA reads as TGTGCCATCAGTGAAATGTCCCACAATGAGCAGTTCTTC. The encoded protein is CAISEMSHNEQFF.

The chain is built from TRBV6-6 and TRBJ2-7; tentatively, D is TRBD2 (6 bases). CDR1 MNHNY and CDR2 SVGAGI come from the germline V gene (reference sequence). Trimming removed 0 bases at V and 0 bases at J, with 12 bases between. The CDR3 has 16 amino acids. The DNA of the CDR3 is TGTGCCAGCAGTTACTCGGGCGGGGTGAGCTCCTACGAGCAGTACTTC. Translating it yields CASSYSGGVSSYEQYF.

This chain links TRBV2 with TRBJ2-1, with a weak D call TRBD2 (6 bases). V lost 10 bases and J lost 6, with 22 bases in between. From germline, CDR1 is SNHLY and CDR2 FYNNEI. The CDR3 extends over 15 amino acids. The CDR3 coding sequence is TGTGCCACCCCACCCCAGAGCGGGTCCCTCAATGAGCAGTTCTTC. Residues: CATPPQSGSLNEQFF.

The gene calls are TRBV4-3 and TRBJ2-7; D gene unclear. V dropped 1 base and J dropped 2 bases, with 21 bases sitting between them. The CDR3 consists of 18 residues. Germline lookup yields CDR1 LGHNA and CDR2 YSLEER. CDR3 DNA: TGCGCCAGCAGCCAAGCCGTCGCCGGCAGCGCTTCAACCTACGAGCAGTACTTC. As protein: CASSQAVAGSASTYEQYF.

The chain recombines TRBV5-1 with TRBJ2-3; TRBD1 or TRBD2 may be the D gene (5 bases each). Trimming left V 3 bases short and J 4 bases short, with 21 bases between. The CDR3 has 17 residues. Per the germline V gene, CDR1 is SGHRS and CDR2 is YFSETQ. CDR3: CASSYKPGTAAADTQYF. The CDR3 DNA is TGCGCCAGCAGCTACAAACCTGGGACCGCGGCCGCAGATACGCAGTATTTT.

This clone was recorded only once. The V and J genes are TRBV7-8 and TRBJ1-3; TRBD1 agrees at 10 bases. Trimming cost V 5 bases and J 0 bases; bases outside gene matches: 4. The length of the CDR3 is 16 residues. The germline CDR1 and CDR2 sequences are SGHVS and FQNEAQ. The CDR3 sequence is CASSVRDRGSGNTIYF. The CDR3 nucleotides are TGTGCCAGCAGCGTCCGGGACAGGGGCTCTGGAAACACCATATATTTT.

The chain uses TRBV7-6 and TRBJ2-2, with TRBD2 identical over 8 bases. V dropped 2 bases and J dropped 4; count of bases not matched to a gene: 9. The CDR3 contains 17 residues. CDR1 is SGHVS and CDR2 is FNYEAQ in the germline V gene. CDR3 coding DNA: TGTGCCAGCAGCTTAACCGGGGGGGCTCGGGCCACCGGGGAGCTGTTTTTT. Amino acids: CASSLTGGARATGELFF.

This clone occurred a few times. The chain couples TRBV18 to TRBJ2-1, with D maybe TRBD2 (5 bases). Trimming cost V 3 bases and J 8 bases, with 11 bases left between them. Germline lookup yields CDR1 KGHSH and CDR2 LQKENI. This CDR3 spans 13 amino acids. This chain's CDR3 is CASSPRTVDEQFF. The CDR3 region has the DNA TGTGCCAGCTCACCCCGGACTGTGGATGAGCAGTTCTTC. The whole variable domain, filled in from reference TRBV18 and TRBJ2-1, reads NAGVMQNPRHLVRRRGQEARLRCSPMKGHSHVYWYRQLPEEGLKFMVYLQKENIIDESGMPKERFSAEFPKEGPSILRIQQVVRGDSAAYFCASSPRTVDEQFFGPGTRLTVL.

DNA for the CDR3: TGTGCCAGCAGCGTACGGCTAGCGGGGGGAGATACGCAGTATTTT. Encoded protein: CASSVRLAGGDTQYF. The rearrangement links TRBV9 to TRBJ2-3; 11 nucleotides align to TRBD2. The junction had 3 bases not matched to a gene; V was cut back by 1 base and J by 5 bases. The CDR3 is made up of 15 amino acids. Germline assignment: CDR1 SGDLS and CDR2 YYNGEE.

This clone showed up just once. The chain is built from TRBV2 and TRBJ2-3; tentatively, D is TRBD1 (6 bases). Per the germline V gene, CDR1 is SNHLY and CDR2 is FYNNEI. The CDR3 has 13 amino acids. V was cut by 7 bases and J by 2 bases, with 10 bases left in between. The DNA of the CDR3 is TGTGCCAGCATCGCAGGGGACACAGATACGCAGTATTTT. Its protein is CASIAGDTDTQYF. Full variable domain (rest looked up from reference TRBV2 and TRBJ2-3): EPEVTQTPSHQVTQMGQEVILRCVPISNHLYFYWYRQILGQKVEFLVSFYNNEISEKSEIFDDQFSVERPDGSNFTLKIRSTKLEDSAMYFCASIAGDTDTQYFGPGTRLTVL.

This clone was detected only once. The rearrangement links TRBV10-1 to TRBJ1-1; D not certain. CDR1 and CDR2 (germline): WNHNN, SYGVQD (reference sequence). With 2 bases removed from V and 8 bases from J, the gap between germline ends came to 15 bases. This CDR3 contains 14 residues. This CDR3 reads CASSEKYVGSEAFF. CDR3 nucleotide sequence: TGCGCCAGCAGTGAGAAATACGTGGGGTCAGAAGCTTTCTTT.

The count of this clone is one. The chain employs TRBV6-1 and TRBJ1-6, with D possibly matching TRBD1 (5 bases). Looked up from germline, CDR1 is MNHNS and CDR2 is SASEGT. The length of the CDR3 is 14 residues. With 6 bases removed from V and 10 bases from J, the gap between germline ends came to 16 bases. In DNA form, the CDR3 reads TGTGCCAGCAGCCCCGGGGGAGGCGGATCACCCCTCCACTTT. Encoded protein: CASSPGGGGSPLHF.

The genes are TRBV18 and TRBJ1-1; D gene uncertain. The CDR3 is 13 amino acids. Looked up from germline, CDR1 is KGHSH and CDR2 is LQKENI. V was clipped by 1 base and J by 6 bases, with 9 bases between them. CDR3 amino acids: CASSPHRDAEAFF. The CDR3 DNA follows: TGTGCCAGCTCACCACACAGAGACGCTGAAGCTTTCTTT.